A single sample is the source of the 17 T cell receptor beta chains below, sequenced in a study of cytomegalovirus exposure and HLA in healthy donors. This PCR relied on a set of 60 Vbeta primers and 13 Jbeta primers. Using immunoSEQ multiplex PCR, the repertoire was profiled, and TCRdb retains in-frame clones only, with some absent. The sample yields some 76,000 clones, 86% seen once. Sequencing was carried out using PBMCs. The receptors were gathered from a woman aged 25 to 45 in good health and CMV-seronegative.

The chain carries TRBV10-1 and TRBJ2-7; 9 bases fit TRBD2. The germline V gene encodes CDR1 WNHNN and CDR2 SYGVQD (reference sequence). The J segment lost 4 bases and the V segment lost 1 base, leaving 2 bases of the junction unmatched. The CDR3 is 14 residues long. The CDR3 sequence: CASSELTSGYEQYF. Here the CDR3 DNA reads TGCGCCAGCAGTGAGTTGACTAGCGGTTACGAGCAGTACTTC.

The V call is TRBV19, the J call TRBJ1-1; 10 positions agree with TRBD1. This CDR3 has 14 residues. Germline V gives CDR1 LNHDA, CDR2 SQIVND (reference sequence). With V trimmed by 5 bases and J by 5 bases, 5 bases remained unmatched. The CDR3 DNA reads TGTGCCAGTAGTGGGACAGGGGTCCGGACTGAAGCTTTCTTT. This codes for CASSGTGVRTEAFF.

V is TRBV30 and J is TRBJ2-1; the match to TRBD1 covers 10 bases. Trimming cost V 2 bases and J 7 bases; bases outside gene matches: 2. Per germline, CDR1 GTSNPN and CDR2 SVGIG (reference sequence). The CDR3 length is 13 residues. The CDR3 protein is CAWSRDRGNEQFF. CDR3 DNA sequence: TGTGCCTGGAGTCGGGACAGGGGAAATGAGCAGTTCTTC.

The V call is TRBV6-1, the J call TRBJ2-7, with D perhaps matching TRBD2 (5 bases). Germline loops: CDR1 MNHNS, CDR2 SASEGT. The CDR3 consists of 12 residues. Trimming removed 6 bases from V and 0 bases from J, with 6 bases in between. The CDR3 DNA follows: TGTGCCAGCAGGGACTTCTCCTACGAGCAGTACTTC. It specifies CASRDFSYEQYF.

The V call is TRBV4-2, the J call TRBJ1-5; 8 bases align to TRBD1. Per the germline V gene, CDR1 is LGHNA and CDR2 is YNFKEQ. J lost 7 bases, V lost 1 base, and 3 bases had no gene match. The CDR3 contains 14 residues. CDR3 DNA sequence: TGTGCCAGCAGCCAAGGGACAGGGACCCAGCCCCAGCATTTT. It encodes CASSQGTGTQPQHF.

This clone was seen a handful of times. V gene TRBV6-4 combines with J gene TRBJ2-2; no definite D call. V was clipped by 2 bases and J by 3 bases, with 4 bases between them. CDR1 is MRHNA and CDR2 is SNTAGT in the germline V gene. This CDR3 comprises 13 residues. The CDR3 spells CASSDGDTGELFF. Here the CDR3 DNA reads TGTGCCAGCAGTGACGGAGACACCGGGGAGCTGTTTTTT.

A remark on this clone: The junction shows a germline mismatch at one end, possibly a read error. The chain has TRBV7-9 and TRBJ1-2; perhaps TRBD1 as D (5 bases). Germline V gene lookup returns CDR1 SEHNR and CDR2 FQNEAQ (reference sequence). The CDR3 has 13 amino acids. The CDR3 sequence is CASSSQGYYGYPF. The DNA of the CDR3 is TGTGCCAGCAGCTCGCAGGGATACTATGGCTACCCCTTC.

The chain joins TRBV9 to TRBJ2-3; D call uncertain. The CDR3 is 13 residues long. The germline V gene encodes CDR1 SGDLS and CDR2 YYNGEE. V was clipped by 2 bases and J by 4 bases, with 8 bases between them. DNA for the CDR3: TGTGCCAGCAGCGTTACCGTAGCAGATACGCAGTATTTT. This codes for CASSVTVADTQYF.

The CDR3 is CAWKRDLATNEKLFF. CDR3 DNA: TGTGCCTGGAAGAGGGATCTTGCAACTAATGAAAAACTGTTTTTT. The gene calls are TRBV30 and TRBJ1-4; D gene unclear. The V end was cut by 4 bases, the J end by 0 bases, with 12 bases between. The CDR3 is 15 residues long. Germline V gene sequence: CDR1 GTSNPN, CDR2 SVGIG (reference sequence).

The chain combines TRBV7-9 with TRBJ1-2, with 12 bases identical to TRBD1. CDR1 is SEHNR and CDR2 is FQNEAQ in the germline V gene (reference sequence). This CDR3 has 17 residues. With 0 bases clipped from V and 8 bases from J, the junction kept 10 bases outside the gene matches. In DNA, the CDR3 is TGTGCCAGCAGCTTAGCTCCAACCGGGACAGGGGGCGACGGCTACACCTTC. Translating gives CASSLAPTGTGGDGYTF.

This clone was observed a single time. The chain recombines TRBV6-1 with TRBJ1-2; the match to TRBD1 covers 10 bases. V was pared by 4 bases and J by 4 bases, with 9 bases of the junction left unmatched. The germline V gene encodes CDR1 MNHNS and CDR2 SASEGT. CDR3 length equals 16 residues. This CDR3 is CASSVMTGGPIYGYTF. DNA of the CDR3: TGTGCCAGCAGTGTTATGACAGGGGGCCCTATCTATGGCTACACCTTC.

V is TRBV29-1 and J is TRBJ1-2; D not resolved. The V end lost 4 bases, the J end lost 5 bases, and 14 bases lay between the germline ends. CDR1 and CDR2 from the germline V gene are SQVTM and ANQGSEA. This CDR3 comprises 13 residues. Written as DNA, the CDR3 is TGCAGCGTTGGAATTGGAGTAAGGTATGGCTACACCTTC. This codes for CSVGIGVRYGYTF.

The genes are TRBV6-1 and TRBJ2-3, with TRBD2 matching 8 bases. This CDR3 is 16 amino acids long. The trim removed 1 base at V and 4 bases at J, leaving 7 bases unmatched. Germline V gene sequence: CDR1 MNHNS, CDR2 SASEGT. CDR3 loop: CASSEVAGGGPDTQYF. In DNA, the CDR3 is TGTGCCAGCAGTGAAGTCGCGGGAGGAGGCCCAGATACGCAGTATTTT.

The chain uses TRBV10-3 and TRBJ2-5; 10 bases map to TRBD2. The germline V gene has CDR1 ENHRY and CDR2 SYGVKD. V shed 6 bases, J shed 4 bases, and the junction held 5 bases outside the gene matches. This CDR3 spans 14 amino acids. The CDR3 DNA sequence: TGTGCCATCAGGGAGCGGGAGGGCAGAGAGACCCAGTACTTC. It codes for CAIREREGRETQYF.

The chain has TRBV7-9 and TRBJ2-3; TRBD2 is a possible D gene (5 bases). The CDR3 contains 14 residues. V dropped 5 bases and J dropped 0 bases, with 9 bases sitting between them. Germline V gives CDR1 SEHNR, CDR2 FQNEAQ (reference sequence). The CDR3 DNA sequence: TGTGCCAGCAGCAAAGGGAGCAGCACAGATACGCAGTATTTT. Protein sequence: CASSKGSSTDTQYF.

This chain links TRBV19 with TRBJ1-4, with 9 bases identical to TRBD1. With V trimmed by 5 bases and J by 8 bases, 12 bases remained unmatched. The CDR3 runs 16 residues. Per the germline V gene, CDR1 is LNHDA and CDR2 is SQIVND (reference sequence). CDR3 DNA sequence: TGTGCCAGTAGTTCTCCCCGGGACAGGGAGGTGGAAAAACTGTTTTTT. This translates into CASSSPRDREVEKLFF.

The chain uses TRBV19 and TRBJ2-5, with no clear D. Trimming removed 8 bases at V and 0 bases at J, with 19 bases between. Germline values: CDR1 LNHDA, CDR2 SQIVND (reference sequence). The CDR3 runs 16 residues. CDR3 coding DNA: TGTGCCAGTTCCCTTTGGGCGCATAACAACCAAGAGACCCAGTACTTC. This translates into CASSLWAHNNQETQYF.